This T cell receptor (beta chain) was profiled in a study of blood T cell repertoires in COVID-19. Across the study: The samples span acute and convalescent COVID-19 from the United States, Italy and Spain.

The CDR3 consists of 14 residues. Looked up from germline, CDR1 is SGHRS and CDR2 is YFSETQ. The V gene lost 2 bases and the J gene lost 5 bases, with 13 bases spanning the gap. As processed by the authors: Researchers report that nucleated cell counts were estimated from reference gene primer amplification. Clones were sequenced by immunoSEQ multiplex PCR, and TCRdb holds only the in-frame ones, with some missing. The DNA gave D and trimming, while V, J and clone size come from that table. The table shows around 130,000 clones, with around four fifths occurring only once. Sequencing was done on a sample of peripheral blood. V gene TRBV5-1 combines with J gene TRBJ2-5, with a weak D call TRBD2 (5 bases). The origin of this receptor is a human donor in a cohort sampled during active COVID-19. The CDR3: CASSFLSSLETQYF. In DNA form, the CDR3 reads TGCGCCAGCAGCTTTTTGTCTAGCCTGGAGACCCAGTACTTC.